This TCR beta chain was obtained from a study of cytomegalovirus exposure and HLA in healthy donors. Across the whole study: HLA-typed donors contributed about 85 million unique TCRs, which were held in an early data release.

This CDR3 is built from 17 residues. The PCR contained 60 Vbeta and 13 Jbeta primers. The repertoire was sequenced with immunoSEQ multiplex PCR; TCRdb's copy has only in-frame clones and lacks some. Altogether 160,000 or so clones are present, 80% to 85% being singletons, with the ten largest covering 1.5%. This TCR was recovered from a woman aged 18-29 years in good health and CMV-seronegative. Sequenced sample: PBMCs. The rearrangement uses TRBV21-1 and TRBJ2-7; TRBD1 is taken as the D call from the table, unchecked against the DNA. TRBV21-1 represents a pseudogene. The CDR3 DNA is TGTGCCAGCAGCAAATCCCCCACAGTGGTCTCTGTTAGCGAGCAGTACTTC. It yields the protein CASSKSPTVVSVSEQYF.